The next 4 T cell receptor beta chains were all read from a single sample in a study of T cells after yellow fever vaccination. TCRdb reprocessed the 5' RACE reads with MiXCR, giving one entry per CDR3 protein. The sample lists more than 95,000 distinct CDR3 sequences, more than 6.5% occurring once. This material consisted of CD4+ T cells sorted from PBMCs, taken less than 11 days after the first yellow fever vaccination. The receptors here all came from a man aged 18-30 years who received the YFV17D yellow fever vaccine.

There are many counts of this clonotype. The chain is built from TRBV20-1 and TRBJ2-1; 7 positions match TRBD2. CDR1 and CDR2 (germline): DFQATT, SNEGSKA (reference sequence). The CDR3 extends over 16 amino acids. J gave up 0 bases and V 3 bases, and 8 bases lay outside the gene matches. The CDR3 loop is CSARGGYWSSYNEQFF. CDR3 bases: TGCAGTGCTAGGGGGGGGTACTGGAGCTCCTACAATGAGCAGTTCTTC.

This clonotype was seen repeatedly, ten times or more. The chain combines TRBV14 with TRBJ2-4; D not resolved. This CDR3 has 16 amino acids. The ends were cut back, 0 bases at V and 3 bases at J, with 12 bases in the middle. Germline V gene sequence: CDR1 SGHDN, CDR2 FVKESK. The CDR3: CASSQERASGKNIQYF. In nucleotides, the CDR3 is TGTGCCAGCAGCCAAGAGAGAGCATCAGGCAAAAACATTCAGTACTTC. Full variable domain (rest looked up from reference TRBV14 and TRBJ2-4): EAGVTQFPSHSVIEKGQTVTLRCDPISGHDNLYWYRRVMGKEIKFLLHFVKESKQDESGMPNNRFLAERTGGTYSTLKVQPAELEDSGVYFCASSQERASGKNIQYFGAGTRLSVL.

This clonotype appeared many times. The chain combines TRBV6-2 or TRBV6-3 with TRBJ1-5; perhaps TRBD1 as D (5 bases). The CDR3 spans 13 residues. Trimming cost V 4 bases and J 6 bases, with 10 bases left between them. Germline CDR1 reads MNHEY; CDR2 reads SVGEGT. The CDR3 sequence is CASSWEGSQPQHF. The CDR3 DNA is TGTGCCAGCAGTTGGGAGGGGAGTCAGCCCCAGCATTTT.

This clonotype was detected ten times or more. The chain uses TRBV20-1 and TRBJ2-2; D is possibly TRBD1 (5 bases). From germline, CDR1 is DFQATT and CDR2 SNEGSKA (reference sequence). The CDR3 contains 14 residues. Deletions cut 1 base from V and 4 bases from J, with 10 bases between. CDR3 DNA: TGCAGTGCTAGAGGACAGATTTTCACCGGGGAGCTGTTTTTT. Its translation is CSARGQIFTGELFF.